This is a list of T cell receptor beta chains from one sample in a study of beta chain features in type 1 diabetes. Sequenced by immunoSEQ multiplex PCR; TCRdb stores in-frame clones only, minus some. Here the sample spans 93,000 or so clones, under 30% being singletons. The specimen sequenced was central memory CD4+ T cells from blood. The receptors come from a woman aged 18-35 years with type 1 diabetes. Each CDR3 is given with its conserved first and last residue. A D gene is named only where the DNA matches it firmly. Only some rows state a clone size, as once, few, many or a class for expanded clones.

TGCAGCGCCCAAAACATGTGGGCAGCGAACACTGAAGCTTTCTTT CSAQNMWAANTEAFF . TRBV29-1 many TRBJ1-1
TGTGCCAGCAGCCCCGGGGGGGCGGAGGTTACGCAGTATTTT CASSPGGAEVTQYF TRBD2 TRBV7-2 . TRBJ2-3
TGTGCCAGCAGTGGACTAGCGGGAGGGATAGGCACAGATACGCAGTATTTT CASSGLAGGIGTDTQYF TRBD2 TRBV2 . TRBJ2-3
TGTGCCAGCTCACCCCGGGATACGGAAAAACTGTTTTTT CASSPRDTEKLFF . TRBV18 . TRBJ1-4
TGTGCCTGGAGGATATACGGCGGGAACGGGGAGCTGTTTTTT CAWRIYGGNGELFF . TRBV30 . TRBJ2-2
TGTGCCCTAACGAGGGGGACGGACACTGAAGCTTTCTTT CALTRGTDTEAFF . TRBV30 . TRBJ1-1
TGTGCCAGCCATATAGAGGGAGTACGCACCGGGGAGCTGTTTTTT CASHIEGVRTGELFF . TRBV19 few TRBJ2-2
TGTGCCAGCAGTTACGGACTAGGCGATGAGCAGTTCTTC CASSYGLGDEQFF TRBD2 TRBV6-6 . TRBJ2-1
TGTGCCAGCAGCATCCAACGTGAGGGTTTGCCCCAGCATTTT CASSIQREGLPQHF . TRBV6-5 . TRBJ1-5
TGTGCCAGCAGCATCAGGGATGACACTGAAGCTTTCTTT CASSIRDDTEAFF . TRBV9 . TRBJ1-1
TGTGCCAGCAGTCAGAGGACAGGTCGAGGGGGCGCTTTCTTT CASSQRTGRGGAFF TRBD1 TRBV2 . TRBJ1-1
TGTGCCAGCAGCCAATCACTAGCGCGTGAGCAGTTCTTC CASSQSLAREQFF TRBD2 TRBV4-2 few TRBJ2-1
TGTGCCAGCAGCTTAGGACTAGCCGAATCCGAAGGTTGTTACTTC CASSLGLAESEGCYF TRBD2 TRBV7-2 . TRBJ2-4
TGTGCCAGCAGACCTGGGGCAGGGGGGTACAATGAGCAGTTCTTC CASRPGAGGYNEQFF . TRBV27 few TRBJ2-1
TGTGCCAGCATCCAGGGGGCGAGCAACTATGGCTACACCTTC CASIQGASNYGYTF TRBD1 TRBV6-6 few TRBJ1-2
TGTGCCAGCAGCCAAGGCGGGACAGGGGGAGGAGAAAAACTGTTTTTT CASSQGGTGGGEKLFF TRBD1 TRBV4-2 once TRBJ1-4
TGTGCCAGCAGTTCTAGCGGGAGAAAGAACGAGCAGTACTTC CASSSSGRKNEQYF TRBD2 TRBV6-5 few TRBJ2-7
TGTGCCAGCAGCCCGACAGGGGGCGGCACCGCAGGGGCTGGCTACACCTTC CASSPTGGGTAGAGYTF TRBD1 TRBV5-5 . TRBJ1-2
TGTGCCAGCAGCAATCCCGGGACATCGAACACTGAAGCTTTCTTT CASSNPGTSNTEAFF . TRBV5-4 . TRBJ1-1
TGTGCCAGCAGGGGGACAGGGACCTACGAGCAGTACTTC CASRGTGTYEQYF TRBD1 TRBV2 . TRBJ2-7
TGTGCCAGTCTTGGCAGCGCATTGGGAGAGACCCAGTACTTC CASLGSALGETQYF . TRBV19 few TRBJ2-5
TGTGCCAGCAGCTCAGGGGACAGGGGAGGTGGCTACACCTTC CASSSGDRGGGYTF TRBD1 TRBV7-3 few TRBJ1-2
TGTGCCAGTAGTACCTTAACAGGGATGGGCATGGAGACCCAGTACTTC CASSTLTGMGMETQYF . TRBV19 . TRBJ2-5